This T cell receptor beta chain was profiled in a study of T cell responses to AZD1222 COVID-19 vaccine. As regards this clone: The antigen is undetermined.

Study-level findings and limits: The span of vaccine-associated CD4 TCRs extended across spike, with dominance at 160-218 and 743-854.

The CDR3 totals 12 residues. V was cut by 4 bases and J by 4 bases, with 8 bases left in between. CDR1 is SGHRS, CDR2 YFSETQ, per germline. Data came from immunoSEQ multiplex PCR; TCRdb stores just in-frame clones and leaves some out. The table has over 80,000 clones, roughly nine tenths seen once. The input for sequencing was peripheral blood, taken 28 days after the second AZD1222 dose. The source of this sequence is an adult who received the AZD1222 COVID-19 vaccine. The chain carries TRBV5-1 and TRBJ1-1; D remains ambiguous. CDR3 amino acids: CASSREGTEAFF. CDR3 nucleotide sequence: TGCGCCAGCAGCCGGGAGGGCACTGAAGCTTTCTTT.